The clone carrying this T cell receptor (beta chain) was found many times. Its target is not known. Trimming stripped 3 bases from V and 2 bases from J, with 12 bases between. CDR1 DFQATT and CDR2 SNEGSKA come from the germline V gene (reference sequence). The CDR3 spans 14 residues. This specimen comes from a study of T-cell reconstitution after alpha-beta-depleted transplantation in children. Study findings and constraints: Newly produced T cells mostly provided counts and TCRbeta diversity after one year, as hyperexpanded clones declined. Recipient T cells and thymic progenitors that survived gave rise to the high TCRbeta diversity observed at day 60 in some patients. Several hundred graft clones that had expanded were reportedly the source of alpha-beta T cells about two months after transplant.

Unique molecular identifiers were incorporated when the TCRbeta library was constructed. MiXCR, applied by TCRdb to the PCR reads, yields one record per CDR3 protein. The data hold approximately 630,000 distinct CDR3 sequences, with around 12% observed a single time. The source of this sequence is a girl aged 2-15 years with congenital amegakaryocytic thrombocytopenia, due to receive a stem cell transplant. The rearrangement uses TRBV20-1 and TRBJ2-3; D is unclear. The sequences come from PBMCs, collected before TCRalphabeta/CD19-depleted stem cell transplant. DNA of the CDR3: TGCAGTGCTAGCCCTGCTGGCTTCACAGATACGCAGTATTTT. It translates to CSASPAGFTDTQYF.